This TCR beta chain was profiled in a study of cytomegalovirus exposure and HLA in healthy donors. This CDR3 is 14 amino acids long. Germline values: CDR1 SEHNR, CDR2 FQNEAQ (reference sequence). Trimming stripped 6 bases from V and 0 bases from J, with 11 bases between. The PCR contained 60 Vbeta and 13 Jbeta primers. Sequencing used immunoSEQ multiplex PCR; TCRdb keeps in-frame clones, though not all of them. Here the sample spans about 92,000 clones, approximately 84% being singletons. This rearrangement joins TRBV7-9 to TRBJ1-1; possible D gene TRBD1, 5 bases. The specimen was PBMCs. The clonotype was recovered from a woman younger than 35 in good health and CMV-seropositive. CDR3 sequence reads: CASRLGGVNTEAFF. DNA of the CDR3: TGTGCCAGCAGACTCGGAGGGGTGAACACTGAAGCTTTCTTT.